This TCR beta chain was retrieved from a study of OX40 agonist ivuxolimab in advanced cancers. The study in broad terms: Ivuxolimab, which targeted the costimulatory receptor OX40 (CD134), was an agonistic, fully human IgG2 monoclonal antibody. Prior anti-PD-1, anti-PD-L1 or anti-CTLA-4 therapy was permitted, and checkpoint inhibitors had been received by roughly 40% of dose-escalation patients. Partial responses occurred in three dose-escalation patients, of whom one had hepatocellular carcinoma and two had cutaneous melanoma. The purpose of peripheral TCRbeta sequencing was to test whether ivuxolimab changed TCR sequence diversity and led to clonal T-cell expansion. A male proportion of 82.7% and a mean age of about 60 years, ranging from about 20 to 85, were recorded for the dose-escalation cohort. Among the 50 to 55 dose-escalation patients, about 19 had hepatocellular carcinoma, some 15 melanoma, 9 renal cell carcinoma and 9 head and neck cancer. Intravenous ivuxolimab was administered to patients every 2 weeks at six dose levels: 0.01, 0.1, 0.3, 1.5, 3 and 10 mg/kg. The paper reports the monotherapy dose-escalation portion (N of about 54 patients) of the phase I ivuxolimab trial.

The trial excluded patients who had a history of autoimmune disease or who were on systemic immunosuppression. Peripheral blood for TCR sequencing was drawn from every dose cohort at baseline, at cycle 4 day 1 and at cycle 7 day 1. Samples came from an open-label, multicenter, first-in-human phase I dose-escalation trial of ivuxolimab. Adults with locally advanced or metastatic melanoma, renal cell carcinoma, hepatocellular carcinoma or head and neck squamous cell carcinoma were enrolled in the trial. Before TCR sequencing, CD4+ and CD8+ T cells were separately sorted from peripheral blood. On this clone itself: Its target antigen remains unknown. Base-call qualities are not available, and no considerably larger clone is one nucleotide away.

Points the paper makes about the study in general: In partial responders in the 0.1-3.0 mg/kg groups, normalized peripheral clonal expansion was found to be among the lowest, especially among CD8+ T cells. At doses from 0.1 to 3.0 mg/kg, clonal expansion was seen in both CD4+ and CD8+ blood T cells between baseline and week 6. Low levels of normalized T-cell clonal expansion were also seen in some patients who did not respond. On average, CD8+ T cells showed more expanded clones than CD4+ T cells after ivuxolimab. The antigen specificity of the clonally expanded peripheral T cells was not determined.

For sequencing of the TCRbeta CDR3 region, genomic DNA was extracted from the sorted cells. TCRbeta CDR3 regions were sequenced using the immunoSEQ Assay. Imported from immuneACCESS, the table was reduced by TCRdb to in-frame sequences with V and J called. These copies leave out some clones; in studies compared against another copy, an unresolved V gene accounts for under half, and the cause of the remainder is not known. The sample table records 50,000 to 60,000 clones; more than 75% of these occur just once. In total, the top ten clones hold 12% to 15% of the sample. Reading from cysteine to phenylalanine, the CDR3 counts 15 amino acids. Here the CDR3 DNA is all that survives: 45 bases in frame from base 1.

This TCR derives from an adult with an advanced solid tumor such as melanoma, head and neck, liver or kidney cancer. Here the chain combines TRBV21-1 and TRBJ1-2. TRBV21-1 is a recognized pseudogene. The sample here was CD4+ or CD8+ T cells sorted from blood, taken in a trial of the OX40 agonist ivuxolimab. The nucleotides read TGTGCCAGCAGCAGACGAACGGCCAGAGGAGGAGGCTACACCTTC. Its amino acids are CASSRRTARGGGYTF.